A single sample gave rise to the 27 T cell receptor beta chains below, sequenced in a study of post-analysis software for immune sequencing data (dated by TCRdb to the mid-2010s). The full study reports these points: A handful of TRBV segments, including TRBV5-6, TRBV5-1 and TRBV20-1, were significantly more frequent in patients than controls.

The library was generated by PCR. TCRdb records Illumina HiSeq 2500 as the sequencer. To reduce PCR and sequencing biases, unique molecular identifiers were incorporated into the TCR beta cDNA libraries. TCRdb reprocessing: public reads trimmed at Q25 with fastp, clones called with MiXCR, in-frame beta chains kept. Duplicate CDR3 protein sequences are folded into a single record with the most common DNA and genes. A total of hundreds of thousands of distinct CDR3 sequences appear in this sample, more than 50% of them only once. The biggest ten clones account for about 11% of the sample. What these receptors recognize is not known. Material: blood. Receptors were obtained from a girl aged 2 to 9 with multiple sclerosis.

The V gene is TRBV12-3 or TRBV12-4, the J gene TRBJ1-2, with 7 bases matching TRBD1. Trimming removed 6 bases from V and 8 bases from J; junction bases left unmatched: 12. The CDR3 runs 14 residues. The CDR3 coding sequence is TGTGCCAGCAGCAGAACGGCAGGGGGGCTGGGCTACACCTTC. This translates into CASSRTAGGLGYTF.

V and J are TRBV5-1 and TRBJ2-3; D is perhaps TRBD1 or TRBD2 (5 bases each). The CDR3 loop spans 19 amino acids. With 2 bases removed from V and 7 bases from J, the gap between germline ends came to 29 bases. The germline gives CDR1 SGHRS, CDR2 YFSETQ. The CDR3 DNA reads as TGCGCCAGCAGCTTTGGCAGGGAGAATCTGGCCCGACCGCCACATACGCAGTATTTT. This translates into CASSFGRENLARPPHTQYF.

This clonotype was seen a handful of times. This sequence joins TRBV7-9 and TRBJ2-7, with a tentative D call TRBD1 (6 bases). There are 15 residues in the CDR3. Trimming removed 5 bases from V and 3 bases from J, with 17 bases in between. The V gene's germline CDR1 is SEHNR and CDR2 FQNEAQ (reference sequence). CDR3 bases: TGTGCCAGCAGCCCGACAGGTCCGCCCTACTACGAGCAGTACTTC. Amino acid sequence: CASSPTGPPYYEQYF.

This clonotype was seen a single time. This chain uses TRBV11-2 with TRBJ2-1; D may correspond to TRBD1 or TRBD2 (6 bases each). The CDR3 runs 15 residues. With 5 bases removed from V and 9 bases from J, the gap between germline ends came to 20 bases. Germline CDR1 reads SGHAT; CDR2 reads FQNNGV. CDR3: CASSPSGGRAVEQFF. The CDR3 bases are TGTGCCAGCAGCCCAAGTGGGGGGCGCGCCGTTGAGCAGTTCTTC.

The chain has TRBV20-1 and TRBJ2-1, with 9 nucleotides matching TRBD1. CDR1 is DFQATT and CDR2 is SNEGSKA in the germline V gene (reference sequence). This CDR3 has 15 residues. V shed 5 bases, J shed 10 bases, and the junction held 15 bases outside the gene matches. CDR3 residues: CSAWLRDRVSEEQFF. CDR3 DNA: TGCAGTGCTTGGTTACGGGACAGGGTATCGGAGGAGCAGTTCTTC.

The CDR3 protein is CSAREGQGGGYTF. The CDR3 DNA follows: TGCAGTGCTAGAGAAGGACAGGGCGGTGGCTACACCTTC. The chain couples TRBV20-1 to TRBJ1-2; 8 bases are shared with TRBD1. The CDR3 is 13 amino acids. Looked up from germline, CDR1 is DFQATT and CDR2 is SNEGSKA (reference sequence). After removal of 0 bases from V and 7 bases from J, the junction contained 4 bases not matched to a gene.

The chain joins TRBV2 to TRBJ1-5, with no clear D. CDR1 is SNHLY and CDR2 is FYNNEI in the germline V gene. V was clipped by 3 bases and J by 9 bases, with 9 bases between them. The CDR3 consists of 12 residues. Here the CDR3 reads CASSDGPGPQHF. Here the CDR3 DNA reads TGTGCCAGCAGTGACGGTCCCGGGCCCCAGCATTTT.

This chain links TRBV11-2 with TRBJ2-7, with D possibly TRBD2 on 6 matching bases. The V end was cut by 5 bases, the J end by 6 bases, with 14 bases between. This CDR3 has 13 residues. CDR1 is SGHAT and CDR2 is FQNNGV in the germline V gene. The CDR3 here is CASSAEGLAEQYF. CDR3 bases: TGTGCCAGCAGCGCGGAGGGGCTGGCCGAGCAGTACTTC. The whole variable domain, filled in from reference TRBV11-2 and TRBJ2-7, reads EAGVAQSPRYKIIEKRQSVAFWCNPISGHATLYWYQQILGQGPKLLIQFQNNGVVDDSQLPKDRFSAERLKGVDSTLKIQPAKLEDSAVYLCASSAEGLAEQYFGPGTRLTVT.

This rearrangement joins TRBV6-1 to TRBJ2-4; D perhaps matches TRBD2 (7 bases). The better agreement between TRBJ2-5 and the DNA end casts doubt on the J call. The CDR3 length is 16 residues. Looked up from germline, CDR1 is MNHNS and CDR2 is SASEGT. The CDR3 here is CASSDTAGAIQETQYF. CDR3 bases: TGTGCCAGCAGTGATACGGCGGGGGCCATTCAAGAGACCCAGTACTTC.

For the CDR3, the DNA is TGCAGTGCTAGAGAGTCTATTCTAGCGGGAGTCGGCGATGAGCAGTTCTTC. Translated, it gives CSARESILAGVGDEQFF. The chain couples TRBV20-1 to TRBJ2-1, with 10 bases aligning to TRBD2. Germline V gene lookup returns CDR1 DFQATT and CDR2 SNEGSKA (reference sequence). J gave up 8 bases and V 0 bases, and 13 bases lay outside the gene matches. The CDR3 has 17 amino acids.

For this clonotype: With a much larger clone just one base away, this may be a read error. The J gene is TRBJ2-1, the V gene TRBV29-1; 11 bases line up with TRBD2. Germline values: CDR1 SQVTM, CDR2 ANQGSEA. CDR3 length: 15 amino acids. After removal of 4 bases from V and 8 bases from J, the junction contained 10 bases not matched to a gene. The CDR3 DNA reads TGCAGCGTTGGAAAGGTGCTAGCGGGAGGCGATGAGCAGTTCTTC. This translates into CSVGKVLAGGDEQFF.

The rearrangement links TRBV7-9 to TRBJ2-3; 11 bases are shared with TRBD2. Losses at the gene ends were 5 bases for V and 2 bases for J; bases not matched to a gene: 9. The germline CDR1 and CDR2 sequences are SEHNR and FQNEAQ (reference sequence). This CDR3 has 17 amino acids. The CDR3 DNA sequence: TGTGCCAGCAGCGGACGGAGACTAGCGGGAATCACAGATACGCAGTATTTT. Translated: CASSGRRLAGITDTQYF.

This clonotype appeared a few times. The chain links TRBV4-3 to TRBJ2-1; D not certain. V lost 0 bases and J lost 0, with 9 bases in between. CDR1 and CDR2 (germline): LGHNA, YSLEER. The length of the CDR3 is 16 residues. CDR3 residues: CASSQDRQASYNEQFF. The CDR3, as DNA: TGCGCCAGCAGCCAAGATCGGCAAGCCTCCTACAATGAGCAGTTCTTC.

The genes are TRBV20-1 and TRBJ2-5; 11 bases align to TRBD2. In germline, CDR1 is DFQATT, CDR2 SNEGSKA (reference sequence). The CDR3 is made up of 13 amino acids. J was trimmed by 6 bases and V by 6 bases; bases with no gene match: 6. CDR3 bases: TGCAGTGCCCAGACTAGCGGGAAAAAGACCCAGTACTTC. Translation gives CSAQTSGKKTQYF.

J is TRBJ2-5 and V is TRBV6-5; D is possibly TRBD2 (6 bases). This CDR3 contains 15 residues. Trimming left V 0 bases short and J 5 bases short, with 13 bases between. Germline CDR1 reads MNHEY; CDR2 reads SVGAGI. The DNA of the CDR3 is TGTGCCAGCAGTTACTCCTCGGGCGGGGACGAGACCCAGTACTTC. Protein product: CASSYSSGGDETQYF.

This clonotype was counted a few times. This sequence joins TRBV10-3 and TRBJ2-7; weak D call: TRBD2 (6 bases). The CDR3 runs 15 residues. Germline V gene data show CDR1 as ENHRY and CDR2 as SYGVKD. With 6 bases removed from V and 3 bases from J, the gap between germline ends came to 18 bases. In DNA, the CDR3 is TGTGCCATCAGGACGCGGGAACTTCACGTCTACGAGCAGTACTTC. Its translation is CAIRTRELHVYEQYF.

This clonotype was detected a few times. The V call is TRBV7-9, the J call TRBJ2-6, with D perhaps TRBD1 (6 bases). The CDR3 extends over 17 amino acids. Germline V gene sequence: CDR1 SEHNR, CDR2 FQNEAQ (reference sequence). V lost 1 base and J lost 0, with 10 bases in between. The CDR3 spells CASSLGSGVSGANVLTF. The CDR3 DNA sequence: TGTGCCAGCAGCTTAGGCTCAGGGGTCTCTGGGGCCAACGTCCTGACTTTC.

This clonotype was detected only a few times. The chain joins TRBV7-9 to TRBJ2-7, with a weak D call TRBD1 (6 bases). The V end lost 3 bases, the J end lost 0 bases, and 21 bases lay between the germline ends. This CDR3 has 18 amino acids. CDR1 is SEHNR, CDR2 FQNEAQ, per germline (reference sequence). DNA of the CDR3: TGTGCCAGCAGCTTTTTTGGGGGCGGACGACACCACTCCTACGAGCAGTACTTC. It specifies CASSFFGGGRHHSYEQYF.

The V gene is TRBV6-6, the J gene TRBJ1-2; 7 nucleotides line up with TRBD1. V dropped 4 bases and J dropped 4; count of bases not matched to a gene: 12. Germline V gives CDR1 MNHNY, CDR2 SVGAGI (reference sequence). The CDR3 has 16 amino acids. CDR3 sequence (DNA): TGTGCCAGCAGTTCCCTGGACAGGTGGTCCACCTATGGCTACACCTTC. Its protein product is CASSSLDRWSTYGYTF.

The chain is built from TRBV7-9 and TRBJ2-1; 8 bases are a match to TRBD2. The CDR3 is 18 residues long. V shed 2 bases and J 4 bases; nucleotides not matched to a gene: 13. CDR1 is SEHNR and CDR2 is FQNEAQ in the germline V gene (reference sequence). In DNA form, the CDR3 reads TGTGCCAGCAGCTTAAGCCCGGAGCGGGGGCCCTATTACAATGAGCAGTTCTTC. As protein: CASSLSPERGPYYNEQFF.

The gene calls are TRBV5-1 and TRBJ2-7; D is possibly TRBD2 (6 bases). Trimming stripped 4 bases from V and 3 bases from J, with 20 bases between. CDR3 length: 16 amino acids. Germline V CDR1 and CDR2: SGHRS, YFSETQ. CDR3: CASSPGLLYPYYEQYF. CDR3 nucleotides: TGCGCCAGCAGCCCGGGACTCCTCTACCCATACTACGAGCAGTACTTC.

This clonotype was seen a few times. This chain connects TRBV29-1 to TRBJ2-1; D not certain. The germline V and J ends were trimmed by 3 bases and 5 bases, with 8 bases remaining between them. This CDR3 comprises 12 residues. From germline, CDR1 is SQVTM and CDR2 ANQGSEA. The CDR3 spells CSVEAVNNEQFF. In DNA form, the CDR3 reads TGCAGCGTTGAGGCAGTAAACAATGAGCAGTTCTTC.

The chain has TRBV7-2 and TRBJ2-1; 13 nucleotides agree with TRBD2. J lost 8 bases, V lost 5 bases, and 9 bases had no gene match. The germline V gene encodes CDR1 SGHTA and CDR2 FQGNSA. The length of the CDR3 is 16 residues. The CDR3 loop is CASSPTSGRVSHEQFF. CDR3 nucleotide sequence: TGTGCCAGCAGCCCAACTAGCGGGAGGGTCTCTCATGAGCAGTTCTTC.

The count of this clonotype is one. CDR3 protein: CASSGGRIYGYTF. In nucleotides, the CDR3 is TGTGCCAGCAGCGGGGGACGGATCTATGGCTACACCTTC. J is TRBJ1-2 and V is TRBV7-8; D may be TRBD1 (5 bases). The V end lost 5 bases, the J end lost 4 bases, and 11 bases lay between the germline ends. This CDR3 region has 13 residues. Per germline, CDR1 SGHVS and CDR2 FQNEAQ.

The V and J genes are TRBV28 and TRBJ2-1, with D possibly matching TRBD2 (6 bases). The CDR3 runs to 16 residues. V gave up 3 bases and J gave up 1 base, with 13 bases separating them. CDR1 and CDR2 from the germline V gene are MDHEN and SYDVKM. CDR3 protein: CASSFDETRSYNEQFF. The CDR3 DNA is TGTGCCAGCAGTTTTGATGAGACTAGGTCCTACAATGAGCAGTTCTTC.

The CDR3 DNA is TGCAGTGCCCCCGTTAGGGCCGACACGCAGTATTTT. It encodes CSAPVRADTQYF. The rearrangement uses TRBV20-1 and TRBJ2-3; D is undetermined. Trimming stripped 6 bases from V and 9 bases from J, with 16 bases between. This CDR3 contains 12 residues. Germline loops: CDR1 DFQATT, CDR2 SNEGSKA (reference sequence).

The chain recombines TRBV5-1 with TRBJ1-6; TRBD1 might be the D (6 bases). In germline, CDR1 is SGHRS, CDR2 YFSETQ. Trimming removed 0 bases at V and 10 bases at J, with 17 bases between. The CDR3 is made up of 16 amino acids. The CDR3: CASSLALDSRRSPLHF. DNA of the CDR3: TGCGCCAGCAGCTTGGCCTTGGACAGTCGACGGTCACCCCTCCACTTT.